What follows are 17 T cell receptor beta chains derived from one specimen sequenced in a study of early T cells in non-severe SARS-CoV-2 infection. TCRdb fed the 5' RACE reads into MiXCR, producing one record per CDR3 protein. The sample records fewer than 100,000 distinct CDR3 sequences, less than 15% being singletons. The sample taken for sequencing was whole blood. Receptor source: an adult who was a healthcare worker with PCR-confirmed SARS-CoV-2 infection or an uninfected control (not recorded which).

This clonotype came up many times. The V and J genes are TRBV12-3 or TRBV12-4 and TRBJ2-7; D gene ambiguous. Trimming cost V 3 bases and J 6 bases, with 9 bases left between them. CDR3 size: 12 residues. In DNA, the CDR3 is TGTGCCAGCAGTTTTGGGTTGGGCGAGCAGTACTTC. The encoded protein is CASSFGLGEQYF.

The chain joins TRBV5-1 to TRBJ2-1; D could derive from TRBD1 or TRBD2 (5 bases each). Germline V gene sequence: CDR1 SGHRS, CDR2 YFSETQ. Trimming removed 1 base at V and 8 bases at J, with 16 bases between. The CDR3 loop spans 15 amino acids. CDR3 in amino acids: CASSLRGELSYEQFF. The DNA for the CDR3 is TGCGCCAGCAGCTTGCGGGGCGAGTTGAGCTATGAGCAGTTCTTC.

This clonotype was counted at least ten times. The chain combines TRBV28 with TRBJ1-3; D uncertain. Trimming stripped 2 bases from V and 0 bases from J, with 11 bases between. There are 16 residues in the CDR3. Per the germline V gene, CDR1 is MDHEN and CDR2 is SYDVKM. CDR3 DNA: TGTGCCAGCAGTTTACGTGGGAGGCCCTCTGGAAACACCATATATTTT. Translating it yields CASSLRGRPSGNTIYF.

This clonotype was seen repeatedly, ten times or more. In nucleotides, the CDR3 is TGTGCCAGCAGTTACGGCAGACAGAGGAATCAGCCCCAGCATTTT. Translation gives CASSYGRQRNQPQHF. The chain uses TRBV6-2 or TRBV6-3 and TRBJ1-5, with D maybe TRBD1 (5 bases). CDR3 length equals 15 residues. Germline V gene data show CDR1 as MNHEY and CDR2 as SVGEGT. V was clipped by 2 bases and J by 4 bases, with 12 bases between them.

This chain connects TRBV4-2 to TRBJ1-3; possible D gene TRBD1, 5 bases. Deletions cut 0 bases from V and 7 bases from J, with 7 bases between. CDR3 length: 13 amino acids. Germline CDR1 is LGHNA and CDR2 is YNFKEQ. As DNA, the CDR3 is TGTGCCAGCAGCCAAGATCGGGGGAACACCATATATTTT. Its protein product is CASSQDRGNTIYF.

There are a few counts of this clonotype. Here the CDR3 DNA reads TGTGCCAGCAGTGCTAGCGGGGGGACGATGGGATCCTACAATGAGCAGTTCTTC. It specifies CASSASGGTMGSYNEQFF. The genes are TRBV7-9 and TRBJ2-1, with 11 bases lining up with TRBD2. Germline loops: CDR1 SEHNR, CDR2 FQNEAQ (reference sequence). The CDR3 contains 18 residues. Trimming cost V 6 bases and J 1 base; bases outside gene matches: 11.

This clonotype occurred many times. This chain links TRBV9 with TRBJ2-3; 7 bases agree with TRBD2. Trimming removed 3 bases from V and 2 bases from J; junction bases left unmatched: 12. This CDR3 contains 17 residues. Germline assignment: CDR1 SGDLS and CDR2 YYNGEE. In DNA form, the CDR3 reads TGTGCCAGCAGCGCGATAGGCTGGGGAGGGGACACAGATACGCAGTATTTT. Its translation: CASSAIGWGGDTDTQYF.

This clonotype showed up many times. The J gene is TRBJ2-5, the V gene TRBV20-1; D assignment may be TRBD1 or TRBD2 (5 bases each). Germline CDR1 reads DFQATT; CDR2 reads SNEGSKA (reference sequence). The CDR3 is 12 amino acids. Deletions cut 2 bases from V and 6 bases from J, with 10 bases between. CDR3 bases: TGCAGTGCTAGACTGAGGGGACAGACCCAGTACTTC. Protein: CSARLRGQTQYF.

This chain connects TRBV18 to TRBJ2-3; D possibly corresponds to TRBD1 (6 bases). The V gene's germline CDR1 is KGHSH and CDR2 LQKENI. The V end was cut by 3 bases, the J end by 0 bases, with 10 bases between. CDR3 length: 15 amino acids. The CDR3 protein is CASSPDSASTDTQYF. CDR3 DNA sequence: TGTGCCAGCTCACCGGACAGCGCTAGCACAGATACGCAGTATTTT.

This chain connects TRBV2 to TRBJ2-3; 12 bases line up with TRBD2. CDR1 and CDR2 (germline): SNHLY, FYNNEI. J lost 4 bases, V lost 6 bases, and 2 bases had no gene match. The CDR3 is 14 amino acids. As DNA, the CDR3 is TGTGCCAGCAGGACTAGCGGGAGTGCAGATACGCAGTATTTT. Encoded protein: CASRTSGSADTQYF. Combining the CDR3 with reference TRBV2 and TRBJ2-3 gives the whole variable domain EPEVTQTPSHQVTQMGQEVILRCVPISNHLYFYWYRQILGQKVEFLVSFYNNEISEKSEIFDDQFSVERPDGSNFTLKIRSTKLEDSAMYFCASRTSGSADTQYFGPGTRLTVL.

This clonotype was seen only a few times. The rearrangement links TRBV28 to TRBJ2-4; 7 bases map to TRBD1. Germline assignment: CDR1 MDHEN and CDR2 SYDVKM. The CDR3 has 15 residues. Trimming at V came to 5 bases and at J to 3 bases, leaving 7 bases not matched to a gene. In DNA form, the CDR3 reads TGTGCCAGCAGTCCTACAGGGGTCGGCAAAAACATTCAGTACTTC. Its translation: CASSPTGVGKNIQYF.

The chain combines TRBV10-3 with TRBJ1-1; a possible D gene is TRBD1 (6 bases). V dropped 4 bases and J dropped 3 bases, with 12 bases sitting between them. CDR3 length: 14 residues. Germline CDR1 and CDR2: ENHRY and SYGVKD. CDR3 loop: CAISVQGADTEAFF. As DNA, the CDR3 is TGTGCCATCAGTGTACAGGGCGCGGACACTGAAGCTTTCTTT.

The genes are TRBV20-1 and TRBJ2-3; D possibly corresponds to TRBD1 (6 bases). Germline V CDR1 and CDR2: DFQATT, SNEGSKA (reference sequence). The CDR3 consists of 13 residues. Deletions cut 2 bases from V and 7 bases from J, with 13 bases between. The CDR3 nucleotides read TGCAGTGCTAGAACCCCGGGACAACATACGCAGTATTTT. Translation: CSARTPGQHTQYF.

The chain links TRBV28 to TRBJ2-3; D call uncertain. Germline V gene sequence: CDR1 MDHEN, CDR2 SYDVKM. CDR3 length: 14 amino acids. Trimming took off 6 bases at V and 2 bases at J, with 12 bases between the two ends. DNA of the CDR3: TGTGCCAGCAGGCGACGGACCCACACAGATACGCAGTATTTT. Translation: CASRRRTHTDTQYF.

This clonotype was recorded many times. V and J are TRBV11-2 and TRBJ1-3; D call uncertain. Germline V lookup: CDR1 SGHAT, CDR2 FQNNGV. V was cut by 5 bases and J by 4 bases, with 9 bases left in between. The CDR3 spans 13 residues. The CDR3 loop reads CASSPARGNTIYF. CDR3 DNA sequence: TGTGCCAGCAGCCCCGCACGGGGAAACACCATATATTTT. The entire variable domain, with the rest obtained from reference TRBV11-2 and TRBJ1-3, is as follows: EAGVAQSPRYKIIEKRQSVAFWCNPISGHATLYWYQQILGQGPKLLIQFQNNGVVDDSQLPKDRFSAERLKGVDSTLKIQPAKLEDSAVYLCASSPARGNTIYFGEGSWLTVV.

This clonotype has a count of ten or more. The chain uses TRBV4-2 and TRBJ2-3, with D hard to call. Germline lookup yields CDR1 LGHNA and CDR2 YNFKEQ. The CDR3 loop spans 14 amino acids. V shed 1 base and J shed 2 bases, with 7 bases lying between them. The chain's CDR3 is CASSQGLSTDTQYF. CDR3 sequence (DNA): TGTGCCAGCAGCCAAGGACTCTCCACAGATACGCAGTATTTT.

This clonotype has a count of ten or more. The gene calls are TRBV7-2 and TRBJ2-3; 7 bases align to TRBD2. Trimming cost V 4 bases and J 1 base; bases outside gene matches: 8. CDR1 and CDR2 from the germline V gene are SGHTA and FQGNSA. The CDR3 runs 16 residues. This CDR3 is CASSSAGSPGTDTQYF. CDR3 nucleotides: TGTGCCAGCAGCTCAGCGGGGTCCCCTGGCACAGATACGCAGTATTTT.